This T cell receptor beta chain is drawn from a study of PD-L1 blockade in urothelial cancer. Study-level background: Median T cell yield from blood was over 120,000.

This table comes from immunoSEQ multiplex PCR, and its TCRdb copy is limited to in-frame clones, with some not included. The sample yields 40,000 or so clones, about 80% seen once. The sequence came from a man between 65 and 85 years old with urothelial cancer. This specimen consisted of PBMCs, obtained around atezolizumab (anti-PD-L1) treatment.

CDR3 sequence reads: CASLQGQGAIGEQFF. The CDR3 region has the DNA TGTGCCAGCTTGCAGGGACAGGGGGCAATAGGTGAGCAGTTCTTC. The genes are TRBV7-9 and TRBJ2-1; 12 bases line up with TRBD1. Germline trimming cut 8 bases from V and 9 bases from J; bases unmatched to any gene: 11. The germline V gene encodes CDR1 SEHNR and CDR2 FQNEAQ (reference sequence). The CDR3 consists of 15 residues.